This TCR beta chain is drawn from a study of blood T cell repertoires in COVID-19. About the research overall: COVID-19 samples from acute and convalescent phases originated in the United States, Italy and Spain.

Methods used by the authors: The assay estimated nucleated cells by amplifying reference gene primers. Only in-frame clones appear in the TCRdb table, and some are missing; sequencing was by immunoSEQ multiplex PCR. V and J calls and clone size are copied from that table; D and trimming were computed from the DNA. In the table there are about 45,000 clones, more than 75% of which are singletons. V was clipped by 6 bases and J by 7 bases; unmatched bases: 10. Germline-derived CDR1 and CDR2 are SQVTM and ANQGSEA. CDR3 length: 15 amino acids. This clonotype originated in a man between 65 and 85 years old with acute or convalescent COVID-19. The chain joins TRBV29-1 to TRBJ1-4; 11 positions agree with TRBD1. The material sequenced was peripheral blood. The CDR3 region is CSVAPPGQGGEKLFF. DNA for the CDR3: TGCAGCGTGGCCCCGCCGGGACAGGGGGGTGAAAAACTGTTTTTT.